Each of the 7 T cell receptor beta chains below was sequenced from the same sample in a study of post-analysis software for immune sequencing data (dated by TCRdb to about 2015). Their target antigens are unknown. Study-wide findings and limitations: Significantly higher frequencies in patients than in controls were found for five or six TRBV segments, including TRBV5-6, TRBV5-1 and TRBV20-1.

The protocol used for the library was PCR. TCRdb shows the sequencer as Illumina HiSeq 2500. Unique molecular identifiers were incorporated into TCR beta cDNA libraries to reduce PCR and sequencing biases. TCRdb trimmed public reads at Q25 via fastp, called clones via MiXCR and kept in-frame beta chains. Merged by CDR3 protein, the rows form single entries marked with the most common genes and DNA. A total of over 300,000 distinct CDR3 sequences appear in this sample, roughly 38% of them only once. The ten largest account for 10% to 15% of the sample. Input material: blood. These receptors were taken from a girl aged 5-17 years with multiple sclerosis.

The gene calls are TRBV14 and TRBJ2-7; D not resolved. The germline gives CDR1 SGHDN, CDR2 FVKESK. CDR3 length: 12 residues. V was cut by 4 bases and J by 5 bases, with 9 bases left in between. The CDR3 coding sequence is TGTGCCAGCAGCCCGTCCTTTGACGAGCAGTACTTC. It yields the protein CASSPSFDEQYF.

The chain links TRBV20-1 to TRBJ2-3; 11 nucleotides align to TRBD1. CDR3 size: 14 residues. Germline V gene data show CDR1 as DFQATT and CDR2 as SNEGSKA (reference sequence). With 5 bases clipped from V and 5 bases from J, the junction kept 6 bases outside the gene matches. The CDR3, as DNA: TGCAGTGCTTGGACAGGGGGCAAGATAGATACGCAGTATTTT. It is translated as CSAWTGGKIDTQYF.

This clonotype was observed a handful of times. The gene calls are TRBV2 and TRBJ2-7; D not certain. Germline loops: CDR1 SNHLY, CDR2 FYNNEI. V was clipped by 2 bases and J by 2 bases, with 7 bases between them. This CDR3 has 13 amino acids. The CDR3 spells CASSETLTYEQYF. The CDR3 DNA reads TGTGCCAGCAGTGAAACACTGACCTACGAGCAGTACTTC.

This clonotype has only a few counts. CDR3 nucleotides: TGCAGTGCTAGAGGAGAGGGGAAAACTGAAGCTTTCTTT. This translates into CSARGEGKTEAFF. This rearrangement joins TRBV20-1 to TRBJ1-1; D perhaps matches TRBD1 (5 bases). CDR3 length equals 13 residues. Trimming removed 1 base at V and 5 bases at J, with 11 bases between. Germline assignment: CDR1 DFQATT and CDR2 SNEGSKA (reference sequence).

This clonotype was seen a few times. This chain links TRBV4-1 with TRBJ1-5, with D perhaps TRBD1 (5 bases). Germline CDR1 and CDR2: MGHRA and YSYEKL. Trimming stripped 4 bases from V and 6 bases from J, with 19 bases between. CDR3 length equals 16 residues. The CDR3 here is CASSPRGGGKGQPQHF. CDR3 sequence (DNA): TGCGCCAGCAGCCCGAGAGGTGGGGGTAAGGGTCAGCCCCAGCATTTT.

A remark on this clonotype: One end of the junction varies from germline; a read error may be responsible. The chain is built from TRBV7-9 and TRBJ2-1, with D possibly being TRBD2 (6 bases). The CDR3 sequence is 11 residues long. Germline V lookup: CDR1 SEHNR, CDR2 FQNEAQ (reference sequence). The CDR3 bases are TGTGCCAGCTGGGAGGCCAATGAGCAATTCTTC. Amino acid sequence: CASWEANEQFF. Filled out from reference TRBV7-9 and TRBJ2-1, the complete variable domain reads DTGVSQNPRHKITKRGQNVTFRCDPISEHNRLYWYRQTLGQGPEFLTYFQNEAQLEKSRLLSDRFSAERPKGSFSTLEIQRTEQGDSAMYLCASWEANEQFFGPGTRLTVL.

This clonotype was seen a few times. CDR3 DNA: TGTGCCAGCACCCAACGGGGGGGTTTGACAGGGGCTACCCAAGAGACCCAGTACTTC. It is translated as CASTQRGGLTGATQETQYF. The chain is built from TRBV2 and TRBJ2-5; D may be TRBD1 or TRBD2 (8 bases each). Germline-derived CDR1 and CDR2 are SNHLY and FYNNEI. The CDR3 runs 19 residues. Between the trimmed V and J ends, which lost 7 bases and 1 base, there was a span of 28 bases. The full variable domain, in which reference TRBV2 and TRBJ2-5 provide the parts outside the CDR3, is EPEVTQTPSHQVTQMGQEVILRCVPISNHLYFYWYRQILGQKVEFLVSFYNNEISEKSEIFDDQFSVERPDGSNFTLKIRSTKLEDSAMYFCASTQRGGLTGATQETQYFGPGTRLLVL.